This T cell receptor beta chain was identified during a study of shared clonotypes between healthy human individuals. Genomic DNA per cell subset filled all wells of several immunoSEQ plates. Assay: immunoSEQ multiplex PCR; the TCRdb copy retains only in-frame clones and omits some. Of about 470,000 clones in the sample, 79% were seen once. Points from the study as a whole: Donor scarcity curtailed the genetic and exposure-history diversity represented herein.

The sample holds a few counts of this clone. Its antigen is still unknown. Germline assignment: CDR1 MNHNS and CDR2 SASEGT. The CDR3 has 12 amino acids. V lost 5 bases to trimming and J lost 5 bases, with 6 bases between them. Sequencing input: PBMCs. The rearrangement uses TRBV6-1 and TRBJ1-4; D not resolved. The sequence was collected from a woman aged 40 to 49 in good health. Some clones in this sample may be carry-over from other donors' samples. This CDR3 is CASSLGNEKLFF. The DNA for the CDR3 is TGTGCCAGCAGTTTAGGAAATGAAAAACTGTTTTTT.